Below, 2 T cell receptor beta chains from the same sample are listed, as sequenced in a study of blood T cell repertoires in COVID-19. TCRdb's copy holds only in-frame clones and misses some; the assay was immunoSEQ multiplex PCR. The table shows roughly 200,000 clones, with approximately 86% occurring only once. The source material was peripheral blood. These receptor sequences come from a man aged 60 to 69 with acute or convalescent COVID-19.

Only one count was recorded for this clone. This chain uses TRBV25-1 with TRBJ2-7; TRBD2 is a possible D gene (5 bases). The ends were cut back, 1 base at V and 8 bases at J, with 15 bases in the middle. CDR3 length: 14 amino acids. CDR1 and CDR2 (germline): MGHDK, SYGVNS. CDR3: CASSESSGSRQQYF. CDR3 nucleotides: TGTGCCAGCAGTGAATCCAGCGGCAGCAGGCAGCAGTACTTC.

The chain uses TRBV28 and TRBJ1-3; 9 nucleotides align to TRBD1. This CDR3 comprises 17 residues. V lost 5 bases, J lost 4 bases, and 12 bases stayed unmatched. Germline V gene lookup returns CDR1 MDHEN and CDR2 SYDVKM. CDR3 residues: CASSPGGQGYKGNTIYF. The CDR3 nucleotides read TGTGCCAGCAGTCCCGGGGGACAGGGCTACAAAGGAAACACCATATATTTT.